These 6 T cell receptor beta chains were sequenced from one sample in a study of blood T cell repertoires in COVID-19. Clones were sequenced by immunoSEQ multiplex PCR, and TCRdb holds only the in-frame ones, with some missing. This sample has over 350,000 clones, with approximately 90% found just once. Sample: PBMCs or T cells enriched from blood (not recorded which). All receptors come from a woman between 18 and 29 years old who had recovered from COVID-19.

This sequence joins TRBV3-1 (or the pseudogene TRBV3-2) and TRBJ1-5; 9 bases are a match to TRBD1. Trimming cost V 6 bases and J 7 bases; bases outside gene matches: 10. Per germline, CDR1 LGHDT and CDR2 YNNKEL (reference sequence). This CDR3 has 15 amino acids. This chain's CDR3 is CASSPTGGARQPQHF. Here the CDR3 DNA reads TGTGCCAGCAGTCCGACAGGGGGTGCCAGACAGCCCCAGCATTTT.

This chain joins TRBV7-8 and TRBJ2-7, with D hard to call. The CDR3 extends over 14 amino acids. Germline V gene sequence: CDR1 SGHVS, CDR2 FQNEAQ. V was cut by 1 base and J by 3 bases, with 10 bases left in between. The CDR3, as DNA: TGTGCCAGCAGCTTAGGATCACAGCTCTACGAGCAGTACTTC. Protein product: CASSLGSQLYEQYF. The full variable domain, in which reference TRBV7-8 and TRBJ2-7 provide the parts outside the CDR3, is GAGVSQSPRYKVAKRGQDVALRCDPISGHVSLFWYQQALGQGPEFLTYFQNEAQLDKSGLPSDRFFAERPEGSVSTLKIQRTQQEDSAVYLCASSLGSQLYEQYFGPGTRLTVT.

The rearrangement joins TRBV4-1 to TRBJ2-7; no clear D gene. The CDR3 sequence is 15 residues long. Trimming left V 0 bases short and J 2 bases short, with 11 bases between. Germline CDR1 MGHRA, CDR2 YSYEKL. CDR3 nucleotides: TGCGCCAGCAGCCAAGATATTGGCACAGCCTACGAGCAGTACTTC. It codes for CASSQDIGTAYEQYF.

This clone was seen a few times. The gene calls are TRBV5-1 and TRBJ2-1; D is uncertain. This CDR3 region has 15 residues. Germline CDR1 is SGHRS and CDR2 is YFSETQ. The V gene lost 5 bases and the J gene lost 0 bases, with 12 bases spanning the gap. As DNA, the CDR3 is TGCGCCAGCAGGCTATTCCCGAGCTCCTACAATGAGCAGTTCTTC. Encoded protein: CASRLFPSSYNEQFF.

This chain uses TRBV7-2 with TRBJ1-1, with 8 bases that match TRBD1. CDR1 SGHTA and CDR2 FQGNSA come from the germline V gene. Losses at the gene ends were 5 bases for V and 5 bases for J; bases not matched to a gene: 4. The CDR3 length is 13 residues. The CDR3 bases are TGTGCCAGCAGCCCGGGACAGGTAACTGAAGCTTTCTTT. Residues: CASSPGQVTEAFF.

The gene calls are TRBV12-3 or TRBV12-4 and TRBJ1-3; possibly TRBD1 for D (6 bases). The CDR3 consists of 13 residues. Trimming took 6 bases from V and 2 from J, leaving 8 bases between them. CDR3 protein: CASRHRAGNTIYF. CDR3 sequence (DNA): TGTGCCAGCAGGCACAGGGCTGGAAACACCATATATTTT.